This TCR beta chain comes out of a study of Ad26.COV2.S vaccination and SARS-CoV-2 variants (dated by TCRdb to the early 2020s). Looking at the study overall: Donors in the vaccine arm were drawn from COV1001, a phase I-IIa trial of Ad26.COV2.S in healthy adults that was multicentre, randomized, double-blind and placebo-controlled. Sequencing of the TCRbeta repertoire served to evaluate the specificity and breadth of SARS-CoV-2-reactive T cell receptors following Ad26.COV2.S vaccination. The TCR-sequenced set comprised approximately 32 samples: some 20 Ad26.COV2.S vaccine recipients, 5 placebo recipients and 8 SARS-CoV-2 convalescent individuals. Trial participants were randomized into five groups of five, in which low-dose or high-dose Ad26.COV2.S was given once or twice, or placebo was given on both occasions. Throughout the experiments and outcome assessment, investigators stayed blinded to trial group allocation. Dosing of Ad26.COV2.S was intramuscular, at either 5x10^10 or 1x10^11 viral particles, delivered as one shot or as two shots spaced 56 days apart.

The CDR3, cysteine through phenylalanine, is 13 amino acids long. The sequence is cut down to CDR3 DNA, 39 bases in frame from base 1. Sequences SGHKS (CDR1) and YYEKEE (CDR2) are obtained from the germline V gene (reference sequence). The V end loses 1 base and the J end loses 7 bases, and a stretch of 9 bases separates them. On the study overall, not on this receptor specifically: Vaccine and placebo recipients had similar non-spike TCR breadth, a finding consistent with the vaccine containing only spike. Spike-specific TCR breadth was higher in Ad26.COV2.S recipients than in placebo recipients (P = 0.0014). According to the authors, total T cell responses may have been underestimated by the TCR breadth and depth analyses. After vaccination, spike-specific CD8+ and CD4+ T cell responses were reported to show substantial breadth. The study was not powered for comparison of responses between vaccine doses or regimens.

This clone was recorded once. Its antigen remains undetermined. No much larger clonotype is one base removed from it; base qualities were not supplied. The immunoSEQ Assay was used to sequence TCRbeta CDR3 regions. After extraction, genomic DNA underwent amplification by bias-controlled multiplex PCR, followed by high-throughput sequencing. From the authors' description of their analysis: To quantify the absolute abundance of every unique TCRbeta CDR3 region, sequences were collapsed and filtered. T cell fraction was estimated by normalization of TCRbeta template counts to usable DNA, with usable DNA being measured through amplification of reference genes present in all nucleated cells. Repertoire TCRs were annotated as SARS-CoV-2-specific by exact matching of V gene, CDR3 amino acid sequence and J gene to a known reactive TCR set. MIRA supplied the reference SARS-CoV-2 TCR set, which was filtered for enrichment in COVID-19-positive ImmuneCODE repertoires so that public or cross-reactive TCRs were removed. Using the MIRA antigens, annotated TCRs were further analysed by specific ORF or by position within an ORF. Depth was the summed frequency of annotated unique rearrangements, while breadth was defined as annotated unique rearrangements over total unique productive rearrangements. Group comparisons of TCR breadth used two-sided Wilcoxon rank-sum tests. As stored in TCRdb, this immuneACCESS dataset retains in-frame rearrangements with V and J assigned. A fraction of the clones does not appear; measured against another copy, unresolved V genes explain less than half of the discrepancy, and the remainder lacks a known reason. V and J calls plus clone size are reproduced from that table; the DNA served to infer D and trimming. A total of about 400,000 clones appear in this sample, roughly nine tenths of them only once. The ten largest clones take up 3.5% of the sample.

The treatment or condition label, read with the paper, signifies: 19 received Ad26.COV2.S at low or high dose, single or two shots; several received placebo; per-sample allocation not given. For vaccine and placebo recipients, the sequenced repertoires came from samples collected on day 63 after the first injection. Cohort 1b enrolled roughly 25 adults aged 18-55 years at a single site in Boston, USA, between 29 July and 7 August 2020. Ad26.COV2.S was a replication-incompetent adenovirus type 26 vector expressing a prefusion-stabilized SARS-CoV-2 spike protein from the original Wuhan strain. The chain employs TRBV5-5 and TRBJ2-1; TRBD2 is a weak D gene call, 6 bases matching. The TCR was taken from a person aged 18 to 65 who received the Ad26.COV2.S COVID-19 vaccine or a placebo. The sequencing used peripheral blood, collected in a trial of Ad26.COV2.S vaccine versus placebo. The DNA sequence reads TGTGCCAGCAGCTTGCCCAGCGGGAATGAGCAGTTCTTC. Its protein product is CASSLPSGNEQFF.